The clone carrying this T cell receptor (beta chain) appeared once. Antigen specificity is unknown. The V gene's germline CDR1 is MDHEN and CDR2 SYDVKM. The CDR3 is made up of 16 amino acids. V shed 7 bases, J shed 5 bases, and the junction held 10 bases outside the gene matches. The data derive from a study of T cell responses to AZD1222 COVID-19 vaccine. General observations from the study: The donor cohort was predominantly white British with a female majority, and clonal diversity may have been underestimated. Of the AZD1222 recipients, only five to seven were seropositive at baseline. Unmutated variant regions are reportedly targeted by nearly half of spike-specific TCRs.

The data were produced by immunoSEQ multiplex PCR, yet TCRdb's version contains in-frame clones alone and is incomplete. The repertoire holds about 130,000 clones, with approximately 93% as singletons. The clonotype originates from an adult in good health. Material: peripheral blood, obtained on day 0 of AZD1222 vaccination. The chain carries TRBV28 and TRBJ2-2, with 10 bases that match TRBD2. Written as DNA, the CDR3 is TGTGCCAGCACCCCAGCGGGAGGGAAGGTAACCGGGGAGCTGTTTTTT. Translating it yields CASTPAGGKVTGELFF.